The 26 T cell receptor beta chains below come from one sample, sequenced in a study of metastatic and nonmetastatic thyroid tumors. No treatment of any kind had been given to any patient before thyroid surgery. TCRdb reanalyzed the PCR reads via MiXCR. In the table there are around 37,000 clones, roughly a quarter of which are singletons. Sample: blood. The source of these receptors is a female donor with papillary thyroid cancer or a benign thyroid nodule (not recorded which). Some clones in this sample may be carry-over from other donors' samples.

This clone was seen a single time. The V gene is TRBV20-1, the J gene TRBJ2-7, with 8 bases aligning to TRBD1. CDR1 and CDR2 (germline): DFQATT, SNEGSKA (reference sequence). This CDR3 is built from 16 residues. V shed 0 bases, J shed 4 bases, and the junction held 11 bases outside the gene matches. CDR3 residues: CSARDLGTGEGYEQYF. CDR3 nucleotide sequence: TGCAGTGCTAGAGATCTCGGGACAGGTGAAGGATACGAGCAGTACTTC.

This clone has only a few counts. The CDR3 bases are TGTGCCAGCAGAATGCGACTAGCGGGGGGGTACAATGAGCAGTTCTTC. Amino acid sequence: CASRMRLAGGYNEQFF. V gene TRBV28 combines with J gene TRBJ2-1; TRBD2 matches 14 bases. CDR1 is MDHEN, CDR2 SYDVKM, per germline. Trimming at V came to 6 bases and at J to 4 bases, leaving 5 bases not matched to a gene. CDR3 size: 16 residues.

The J gene is TRBJ2-5, the V gene TRBV2, with TRBD2 matching 10 bases. Germline CDR1 reads SNHLY; CDR2 reads FYNNEI. The V segment lost 0 bases and the J segment 5 bases; nucleotides outside the gene matches: 9. The CDR3 extends over 17 amino acids. The CDR3 DNA reads as TGTGCCAGCAGTGAAGCGCTTAGCGGGGGGATCGAGGAGACCCAGTACTTC. It translates to CASSEALSGGIEETQYF.

This clone came up many times. The chain couples TRBV5-4 to TRBJ1-2; 8 bases are a match to TRBD1. With 5 bases clipped from V and 0 bases from J, the junction kept 9 bases outside the gene matches. The CDR3 length is 16 residues. Germline lookup yields CDR1 SGHNT and CDR2 YYREEE (reference sequence). The CDR3 coding sequence is TGTGCCAGCAGGGAGATGGACAGGGATCCTAACTATGGCTACACCTTC. Translation: CASREMDRDPNYGYTF.

Details on this clone: A junction boundary mismatches the germline segment, possibly from a read error. This chain connects TRBV2 to TRBJ2-7, with unresolved D. CDR1 is SNHLY and CDR2 is FYNNEI in the germline V gene. The CDR3 extends over 13 amino acids. The CDR3 loop reads CASSDSFGREHYF. DNA of the CDR3: TGTGCCAGCAGTGATAGTTTTGGTCGCGAGCATTACTTC. Full variable domain (remainder filled in from reference TRBV2 and TRBJ2-7): EPEVTQTPSHQVTQMGQEVILRCVPISNHLYFYWYRQILGQKVEFLVSFYNNEISEKSEIFDDQFSVERPDGSNFTLKIRSTKLEDSAMYFCASSDSFGREHYFGPGTRLTVT.

The V and J genes are TRBV5-1 and TRBJ2-1; D gene ambiguous. Germline V CDR1 and CDR2: SGHRS, YFSETQ. Deletions cut 4 bases from V and 0 bases from J, with 11 bases between. The CDR3 is made up of 15 amino acids. CDR3 bases: TGCGCCAGCAGCGCGGACCTAAGCTCCTACAATGAGCAGTTCTTC. This sequence encodes CASSADLSSYNEQFF. Full variable domain (missing parts from reference TRBV5-1 and TRBJ2-1): KAGVTQTPRYLIKTRGQQVTLSCSPISGHRSVSWYQQTPGQGLQFLFEYFSETQRNKGNFPGRFSGRQFSNSRSEMNVSTLELGDSALYLCASSADLSSYNEQFFGPGTRLTVL.

A few counts support this clone. The chain is built from TRBV13 and TRBJ1-6; the match to TRBD1 covers 9 bases. This CDR3 spans 14 amino acids. Trimming cost V 4 bases and J 9 bases; bases outside gene matches: 4. Germline V gene data show CDR1 as PRHDT and CDR2 as FYEKMQ (reference sequence). The CDR3 loop is CASSSTGGGSPLHF. In DNA, the CDR3 is TGTGCCAGCAGCTCGACAGGGGGAGGTTCACCCCTCCACTTT. Based on the CDR3 plus reference TRBV13 and TRBJ1-6, the full variable domain is AAGVIQSPRHLIKEKRETATLKCYPIPRHDTVYWYQQGPGQDPQFLISFYEKMQSDKGSIPDRFSAQQFSDYHSELNMSSLELGDSALYFCASSSTGGGSPLHFGNGTRLTVT.

This clone was counted at least ten times. The rearrangement links TRBV5-4 to TRBJ2-6; D gene uncertain. Germline lookup yields CDR1 SGHNT and CDR2 YYREEE (reference sequence). The CDR3 totals 15 residues. The V end lost 4 bases, the J end lost 3 bases, and 11 bases lay between the germline ends. This CDR3 reads CASSLRLGGANVLTF. The CDR3 DNA reads TGTGCCAGCAGCCTCCGGCTCGGTGGGGCCAACGTCCTGACTTTC.

This clone was seen repeatedly, ten times or more. V gene TRBV12-3 or TRBV12-4 combines with J gene TRBJ2-2; TRBD2 is a possible D gene (5 bases). The CDR3 runs to 13 residues. V was cut by 2 bases and J by 6 bases, with 7 bases left in between. Here the CDR3 DNA reads TGTGCCAGCAGTTTACGGGGAGCCGGGGAGCTGTTTTTT. Translated, it gives CASSLRGAGELFF.

This chain uses TRBV5-4 with TRBJ2-2; D might be TRBD2 (5 bases). The germline gives CDR1 SGHNT, CDR2 YYREEE (reference sequence). Trimming shortened V by 0 bases and J by 2 bases, and 11 bases separated the two germline ends. The CDR3 has 16 amino acids. The CDR3 DNA reads TGTGCCAGCAGCTTGGTAGGGAGAAGCAACACCGGGGAGCTGTTTTTT. Translated, it gives CASSLVGRSNTGELFF. Filled out from reference TRBV5-4 and TRBJ2-2, the complete variable domain reads ETGVTQSPTHLIKTRGQQVTLRCSSQSGHNTVSWYQQALGQGPQFIFQYYREEENGRGNFPPRFSGLQFPNYSSELNVNALELDDSALYLCASSLVGRSNTGELFFGEGSRLTVL.

This clone was recorded a few times. A read error may produce the germline difference seen at one junction end. V is TRBV6-2 or TRBV6-3 and J is TRBJ2-5; no definite D call. The better agreement between TRBJ2-1 and the DNA end casts doubt on the J call. From germline, CDR1 is MNHEY and CDR2 SVGEGT. The CDR3 has 12 amino acids. The CDR3 loop is CVSRPRLNEQFF. The CDR3 nucleotides are TGTGTCAGCAGACCCAGGCTAAATGAGCAGTTCTTC.

The chain joins TRBV20-1 to TRBJ2-7, with TRBD1 matching 7 bases. With 1 base clipped from V and 3 bases from J, the junction kept 6 bases outside the gene matches. The germline gives CDR1 DFQATT, CDR2 SNEGSKA (reference sequence). This CDR3 region has 14 residues. In DNA, the CDR3 is TGCAGTGCTAGAGCCTCTCAGGGGGTCTACGAGCAGTACTTC. This encodes CSARASQGVYEQYF.

The chain joins TRBV11-2 to TRBJ2-5; D is uncertain. CDR1 and CDR2 from the germline V gene are SGHAT and FQNNGV. V gave up 3 bases and J gave up 4 bases, with 12 bases separating them. The CDR3 runs to 14 residues. CDR3 sequence (DNA): TGTGCCAGCAGCTTGAAGTTGCTGGGAGAGACCCAGTACTTC. Its translation is CASSLKLLGETQYF.

The table lists this clone with many counts. The chain combines TRBV12-3 or TRBV12-4 with TRBJ2-3; unclear D gene. The CDR3 consists of 16 residues. Trimming cost V 3 bases and J 2 bases, with 15 bases left between them. The CDR3 DNA is TGTGCCAGCAGTTTCGTGCCAGAAACTAACACAGATACGCAGTATTTT. Translating it yields CASSFVPETNTDTQYF.

This clone was counted at least ten times. This chain uses TRBV6-5 with TRBJ1-1; no clear D gene. This CDR3 is 14 amino acids long. Trimming cost V 0 bases and J 5 bases, with 10 bases left between them. Germline CDR1 is MNHEY and CDR2 is SVGAGI. The CDR3 DNA reads as TGTGCCAGCAGTTACTCGTTAAGTTGGACTGAAGCTTTCTTT. It yields the protein CASSYSLSWTEAFF.

This clone was counted at least ten times. This chain connects TRBV6-1 to TRBJ1-4, with 8 bases lining up with TRBD1. The CDR3 loop spans 15 amino acids. The J segment lost 6 bases and the V segment lost 6 bases, leaving 9 bases of the junction unmatched. Looked up from germline, CDR1 is MNHNS and CDR2 is SASEGT. The CDR3 DNA reads as TGTGCCAGCAGACCTTCAGGGGGCGGAGATGAAAAACTGTTTTTT. Translating gives CASRPSGGGDEKLFF.

The chain employs TRBV28 and TRBJ2-7; D not resolved. The CDR3 extends over 13 amino acids. V shed 5 bases and J shed 2 bases, with 10 bases lying between them. The germline V gene encodes CDR1 MDHEN and CDR2 SYDVKM. This chain's CDR3 is CASSPAGAYEQYF. CDR3 bases: TGTGCCAGCAGTCCCGCAGGAGCCTACGAGCAGTACTTC.

V is TRBV27 and J is TRBJ1-1, with a weak D call TRBD1 (5 bases). The germline CDR1 and CDR2 sequences are MNHEY and SMNVEV (reference sequence). With 10 bases removed from V and 0 bases from J, the gap between germline ends came to 9 bases. The CDR3 loop spans 12 amino acids. This CDR3 is CAKGALNTEAFF. The CDR3 DNA reads as TGTGCCAAAGGGGCTTTGAACACTGAAGCTTTCTTT.

In its sample, this clone was seen many times. The gene calls are TRBV5-4 and TRBJ1-1, with TRBD1 matching over 9 bases. V lost 3 bases to trimming and J lost 5 bases; unmatched junction nucleotides: 8. Germline-derived CDR1 and CDR2 are SGHNT and YYREEE (reference sequence). This CDR3 is built from 15 residues. DNA of the CDR3: TGTGCCAGCAGCTCCTTACAGGGGGCATCGACTGAAGCTTTCTTT. Protein sequence: CASSSLQGASTEAFF.

V and J are TRBV7-8 and TRBJ1-1; a weak D match, TRBD1 (6 bases). The CDR3 contains 14 residues. Trimming cost V 3 bases and J 4 bases, with 12 bases left between them. Per germline, CDR1 SGHVS and CDR2 FQNEAQ. The CDR3 protein is CASSFRTGSTEAFF. In DNA form, the CDR3 reads TGTGCCAGCAGCTTTCGTACAGGGAGCACTGAAGCTTTCTTT.

Many counts were recorded for this clone. The chain has TRBV18 and TRBJ2-5; the D is unclear. Trimming stripped 3 bases from V and 4 bases from J, with 6 bases between. This CDR3 has 12 amino acids. Germline lookup yields CDR1 KGHSH and CDR2 LQKENI. In nucleotides, the CDR3 is TGTGCCAGCTCACCCAGTGGAGAGACCCAGTACTTC. Translated: CASSPSGETQYF.

The J gene is TRBJ2-2, the V gene TRBV12-3 or TRBV12-4; 8 bases match TRBD1. Germline trimming cut 8 bases from V and 5 bases from J; bases unmatched to any gene: 10. The CDR3 spans 15 residues. CDR3 sequence (DNA): TGTGCCAGCCGCCTTGGACAGGGTAGAACCGGGGAGCTGTTTTTT. Translating it yields CASRLGQGRTGELFF.

Comment on this clone: One base away lies a much larger clone, so this may be a sequencing read error. This chain links TRBV29-1 with TRBJ1-2, with D hard to call. Germline CDR1 reads SQVTM; CDR2 reads ANQGSEA. This CDR3 has 11 amino acids. The V gene lost 8 bases and the J gene lost 2 bases, with 9 bases spanning the gap. CDR3 nucleotides: TGCAGCTTTGCGGAAAACTATGGCTACACCTTC. The encoded protein is CSFAENYGYTF.

This clone was recorded at least ten times. The chain carries TRBV18 and TRBJ1-1; TRBD1 matches at 7 bases. This CDR3 has 18 amino acids. The germline V gene encodes CDR1 KGHSH and CDR2 LQKENI. The trim removed 3 bases at V and 1 base at J, leaving 14 bases unmatched. CDR3 sequence reads: CASSPLQENRGKNTEAFF. The CDR3 DNA sequence: TGTGCCAGCTCACCCCTACAAGAAAACAGGGGAAAGAACACTGAAGCTTTCTTT. The full variable domain, in which reference TRBV18 and TRBJ1-1 provide the parts outside the CDR3, is NAGVMQNPRHLVRRRGQEARLRCSPMKGHSHVYWYRQLPEEGLKFMVYLQKENIIDESGMPKERFSAEFPKEGPSILRIQQVVRGDSAAYFCASSPLQENRGKNTEAFFGQGTRLTVV.

By sample fraction, this clone is medium-sized. The V call is TRBV6-2 or TRBV6-3, the J call TRBJ1-2; D is ambiguous. Per the germline V gene, CDR1 is MNHEY and CDR2 is SVGEGT. The CDR3 runs 13 residues. Trimming shortened V by 4 bases and J by 2 bases, and 8 bases separated the two germline ends. The CDR3 DNA reads as TGTGCCAGCAGTTCGTACGTGAACTATGGCTACACCTTC. It specifies CASSSYVNYGYTF.

This chain connects TRBV3-1 to TRBJ2-7; possibly TRBD1 or TRBD2 for D (6 bases each). This CDR3 spans 13 amino acids. Trimming removed 1 base at V and 6 bases at J, with 10 bases between. Germline CDR1 and CDR2: LGHDT and YNNKEL (reference sequence). The chain's CDR3 is CASSQGGGFEQYF. The CDR3 region has the DNA TGTGCCAGCAGCCAAGGAGGGGGGTTCGAGCAGTACTTC.